This section outlines one T cell receptor beta chain sequence together with its context. This specimen comes from a study of blood T cell repertoires in COVID-19. The repertoire was sequenced with immunoSEQ multiplex PCR; TCRdb's copy has only in-frame clones and lacks some. The table records 300,000 to 450,000 clones, around 92% of them present only once. The CDR3 sequence is 13 residues long. Germline assignment: CDR1 SGHDN and CDR2 FVKESK. V lost 4 bases, J lost 2 bases, and 9 bases lay in between. V is TRBV14 and J is TRBJ2-7; D might be TRBD2 (5 bases). Sequences were obtained from peripheral blood. The sequence was collected from a woman in her twenties or thirties with COVID-19, enrolled during active disease. The CDR3 DNA reads TGTGCCAGCAGCCTGAGGGCCCCCTACGAGCAGTACTTC. It specifies CASSLRAPYEQYF.